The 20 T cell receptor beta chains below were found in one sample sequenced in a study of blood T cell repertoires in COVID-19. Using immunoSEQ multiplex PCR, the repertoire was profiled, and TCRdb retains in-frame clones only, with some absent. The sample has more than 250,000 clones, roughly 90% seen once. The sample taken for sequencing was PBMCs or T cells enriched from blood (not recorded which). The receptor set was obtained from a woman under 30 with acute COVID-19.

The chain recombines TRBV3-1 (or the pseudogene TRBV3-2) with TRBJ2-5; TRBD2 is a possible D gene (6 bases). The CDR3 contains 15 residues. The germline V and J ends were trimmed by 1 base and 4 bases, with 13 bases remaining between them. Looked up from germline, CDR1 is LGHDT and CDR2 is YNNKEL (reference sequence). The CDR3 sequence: CASSQAFGRGETQYF. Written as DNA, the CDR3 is TGTGCCAGCAGCCAAGCCTTCGGGAGAGGAGAGACCCAGTACTTC.

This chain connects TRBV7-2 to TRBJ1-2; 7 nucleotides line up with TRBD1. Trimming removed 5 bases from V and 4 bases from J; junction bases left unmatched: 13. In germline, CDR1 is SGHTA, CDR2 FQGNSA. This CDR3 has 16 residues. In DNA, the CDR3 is TGTGCCAGCAGCCTTTTTCTGGCAGGGGGTGGCTATGGCTACACCTTC. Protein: CASSLFLAGGGYGYTF. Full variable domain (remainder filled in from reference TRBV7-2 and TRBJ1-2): GAGVSQSPSNKVTEKGKDVELRCDPISGHTALYWYRQSLGQGLEFLIYFQGNSAPDKSGLPSDRFSAERTGGSVSTLTIQRTQQEDSAVYLCASSLFLAGGGYGYTFGSGTRLTVV.

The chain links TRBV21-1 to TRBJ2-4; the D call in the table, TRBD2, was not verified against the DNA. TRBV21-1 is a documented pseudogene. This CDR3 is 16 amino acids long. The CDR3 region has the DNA TGTGCCACCGGTGGAGGGAGGGAAATACCTCAAAACATTCAGTACTTC. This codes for CATGGGREIPQNIQYF.

The CDR3 reads CASSEVTGETQYF. Written as DNA, the CDR3 is TGTGCCAGCAGCGAAGTCACGGGGGAGACCCAGTACTTC. The chain joins TRBV7-3 to TRBJ2-5; tentatively, D is TRBD2 (5 bases). Trimming cost V 5 bases and J 5 bases, with 12 bases left between them. The germline gives CDR1 SGHTA, CDR2 FQGTGA. This CDR3 contains 13 residues. Looking up the rest from reference TRBV7-3 and TRBJ2-5 gives the full variable domain: GAGVSQTPSNKVTEKGKYVELRCDPISGHTALYWYRQSLGQGPEFLIYFQGTGAADDSGLPNDRFFAVRPEGSVSTLKIQRTERGDSAVYLCASSEVTGETQYFGPGTRLLVL.

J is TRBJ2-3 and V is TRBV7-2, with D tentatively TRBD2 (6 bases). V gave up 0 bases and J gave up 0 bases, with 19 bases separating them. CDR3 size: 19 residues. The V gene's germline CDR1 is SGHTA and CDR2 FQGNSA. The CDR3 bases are TGTGCCAGCAGCTTAGCCCCGGGGACTCCCCGGTCTAGCACAGATACGCAGTATTTT. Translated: CASSLAPGTPRSSTDTQYF. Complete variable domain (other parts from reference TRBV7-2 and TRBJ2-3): GAGVSQSPSNKVTEKGKDVELRCDPISGHTALYWYRQSLGQGLEFLIYFQGNSAPDKSGLPSDRFSAERTGGSVSTLTIQRTQQEDSAVYLCASSLAPGTPRSSTDTQYFGPGTRLTVL.

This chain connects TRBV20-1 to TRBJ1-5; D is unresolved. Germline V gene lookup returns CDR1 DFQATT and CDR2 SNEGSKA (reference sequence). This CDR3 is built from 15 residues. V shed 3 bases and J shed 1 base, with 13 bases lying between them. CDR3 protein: CSASMGRRSNQPQHF. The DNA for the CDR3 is TGCAGTGCTAGTATGGGGAGACGGAGCAATCAGCCCCAGCATTTT.

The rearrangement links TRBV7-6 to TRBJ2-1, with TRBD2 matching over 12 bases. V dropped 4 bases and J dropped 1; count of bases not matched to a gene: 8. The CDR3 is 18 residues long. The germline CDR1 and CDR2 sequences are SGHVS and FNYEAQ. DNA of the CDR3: TGTGCCAGCAGCTCCCTAGCGGGAGGGCCGGGATCCTACAATGAGCAGTTCTTC. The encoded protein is CASSSLAGGPGSYNEQFF.

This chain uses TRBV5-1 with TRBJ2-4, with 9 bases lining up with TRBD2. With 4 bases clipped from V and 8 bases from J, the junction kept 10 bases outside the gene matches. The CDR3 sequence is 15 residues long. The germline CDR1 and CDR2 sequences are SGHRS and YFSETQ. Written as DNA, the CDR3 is TGCGCCAGCAGCCCTAGCGGGGTCGCGTATGACATTCAGTACTTC. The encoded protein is CASSPSGVAYDIQYF.

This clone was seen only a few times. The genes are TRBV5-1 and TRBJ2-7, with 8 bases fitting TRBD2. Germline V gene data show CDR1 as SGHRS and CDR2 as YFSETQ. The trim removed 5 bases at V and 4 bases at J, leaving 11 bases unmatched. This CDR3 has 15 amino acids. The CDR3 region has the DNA TGCGCCAGCAGACCAGGACTAGCTAGATCTTACGAGCAGTACTTC. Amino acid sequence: CASRPGLARSYEQYF.

CDR3 bases: TGTGCCAGCTCACCAGGGACAGGATATAATTCACCCCTCCACTTT. Translation gives CASSPGTGYNSPLHF. The chain uses TRBV18 and TRBJ1-6; 8 nucleotides align to TRBD1. The germline CDR1 and CDR2 sequences are KGHSH and LQKENI. After removal of 2 bases from V and 4 bases from J, the junction contained 1 base not matched to a gene. This CDR3 region has 15 residues.

CDR3 nucleotides: TGTGCCAGCAAACGGACAGGGGGCGCAGATACGCAGTATTTT. It specifies CASKRTGGADTQYF. The rearrangement joins TRBV2 to TRBJ2-3; 11 bases map to TRBD1. The ends lost 7 bases at V and 4 bases at J; junction bases unmatched: 4. Germline lookup yields CDR1 SNHLY and CDR2 FYNNEI. The CDR3 runs to 14 residues.

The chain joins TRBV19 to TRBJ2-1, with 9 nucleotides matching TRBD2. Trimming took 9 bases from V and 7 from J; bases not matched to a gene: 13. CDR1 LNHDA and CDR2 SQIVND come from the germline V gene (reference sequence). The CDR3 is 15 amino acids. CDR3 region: CASSLIAGVYNEQFF. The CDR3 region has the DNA TGTGCCAGCTCCCTAATAGCGGGAGTCTATAATGAGCAGTTCTTC. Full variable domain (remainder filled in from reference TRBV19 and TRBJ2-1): DGGITQSPKYLFRKEGQNVTLSCEQNLNHDAMYWYRQDPGQGLRLIYYSQIVNDFQKGDIAEGYSVSREKKESFPLTVTSAQKNPTAFYLCASSLIAGVYNEQFFGPGTRLTVL.

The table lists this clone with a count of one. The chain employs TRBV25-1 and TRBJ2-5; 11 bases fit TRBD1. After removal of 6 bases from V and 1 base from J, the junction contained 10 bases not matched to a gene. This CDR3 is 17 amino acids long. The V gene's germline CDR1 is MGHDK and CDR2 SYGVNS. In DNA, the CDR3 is TGTGCCAGCAGAAATCCCGGGACAGGGGGGCCCCAAGAGACCCAGTACTTC. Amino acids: CASRNPGTGGPQETQYF.

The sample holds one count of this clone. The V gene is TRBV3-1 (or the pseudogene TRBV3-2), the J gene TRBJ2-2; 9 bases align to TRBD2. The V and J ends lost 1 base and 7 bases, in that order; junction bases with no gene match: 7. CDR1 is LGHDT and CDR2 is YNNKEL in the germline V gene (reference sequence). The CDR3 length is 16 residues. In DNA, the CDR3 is TGTGCCAGCAGCCAAGGTCAAGCGGGAGGTCTCGGGGAGCTGTTTTTT. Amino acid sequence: CASSQGQAGGLGELFF.

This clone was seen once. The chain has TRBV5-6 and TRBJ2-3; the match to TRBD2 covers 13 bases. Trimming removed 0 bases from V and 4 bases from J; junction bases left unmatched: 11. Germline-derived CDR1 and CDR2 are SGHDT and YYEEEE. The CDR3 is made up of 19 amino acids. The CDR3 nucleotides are TGTGCCAGCAGCTTGGTCTCAGGGGGACTAGCGGGAACTCCAGATACGCAGTATTTT. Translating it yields CASSLVSGGLAGTPDTQYF.

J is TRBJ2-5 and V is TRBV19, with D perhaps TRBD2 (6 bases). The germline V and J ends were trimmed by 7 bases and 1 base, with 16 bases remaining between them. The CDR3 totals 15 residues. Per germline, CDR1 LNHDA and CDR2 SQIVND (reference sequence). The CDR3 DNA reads TGTGCCAGTAAGGCCCCCGGGGGACCCCAAGAGACCCAGTACTTC. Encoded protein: CASKAPGGPQETQYF.

The CDR3 protein is CASSAPGLAGSETQYF. CDR3 sequence (DNA): TGTGCCAGCAGCGCCCCGGGACTAGCGGGATCAGAGACCCAGTACTTC. J is TRBJ2-5 and V is TRBV7-6, with 13 nucleotides matching TRBD2. V lost 5 bases and J lost 4; bases outside the gene matches: 7. Germline V CDR1 and CDR2: SGHVS, FNYEAQ. This CDR3 has 16 amino acids.

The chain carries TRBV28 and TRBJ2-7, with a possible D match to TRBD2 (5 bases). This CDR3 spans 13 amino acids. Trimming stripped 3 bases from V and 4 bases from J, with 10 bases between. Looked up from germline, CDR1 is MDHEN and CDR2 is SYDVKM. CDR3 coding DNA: TGTGCCAGCAGTTTGGCGGGCTCGTACGAGCAGTACTTC. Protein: CASSLAGSYEQYF.

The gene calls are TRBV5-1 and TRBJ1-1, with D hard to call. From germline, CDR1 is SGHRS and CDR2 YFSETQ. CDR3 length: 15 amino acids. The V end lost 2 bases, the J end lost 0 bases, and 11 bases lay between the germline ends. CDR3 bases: TGCGCCAGCAGCTTCGGGAACATGATGAACACTGAAGCTTTCTTT. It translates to CASSFGNMMNTEAFF.

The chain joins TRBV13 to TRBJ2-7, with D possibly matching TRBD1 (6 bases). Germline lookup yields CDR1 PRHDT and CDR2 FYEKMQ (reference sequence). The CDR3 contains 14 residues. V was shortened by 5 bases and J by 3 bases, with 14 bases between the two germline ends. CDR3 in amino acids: CASSRSDSHYEQYF. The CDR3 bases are TGTGCCAGCAGCCGATCGGACAGTCACTACGAGCAGTACTTC.